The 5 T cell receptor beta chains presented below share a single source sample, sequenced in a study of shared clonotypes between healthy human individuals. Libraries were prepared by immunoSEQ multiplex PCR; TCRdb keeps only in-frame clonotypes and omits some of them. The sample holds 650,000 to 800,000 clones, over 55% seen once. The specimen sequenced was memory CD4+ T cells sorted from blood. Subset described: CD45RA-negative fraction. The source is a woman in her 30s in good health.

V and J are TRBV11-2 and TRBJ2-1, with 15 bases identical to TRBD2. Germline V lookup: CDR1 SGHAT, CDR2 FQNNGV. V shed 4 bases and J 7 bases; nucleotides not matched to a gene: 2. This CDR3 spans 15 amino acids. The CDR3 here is CASSWTSGRGNEQFF. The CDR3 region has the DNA TGTGCCAGCAGCTGGACTAGCGGGAGGGGGAATGAGCAGTTCTTC. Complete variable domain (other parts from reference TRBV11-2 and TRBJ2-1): EAGVAQSPRYKIIEKRQSVAFWCNPISGHATLYWYQQILGQGPKLLIQFQNNGVVDDSQLPKDRFSAERLKGVDSTLKIQPAKLEDSAVYLCASSWTSGRGNEQFFGPGTRLTVL.

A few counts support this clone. The CDR3 DNA reads TGTGCCAGCGGTTGGGTCGACACTGAAGCTTTCTTT. Its protein is CASGWVDTEAFF. The chain recombines TRBV27 with TRBJ1-1, with D hard to call. Per germline, CDR1 MNHEY and CDR2 SMNVEV (reference sequence). CDR3 length: 12 amino acids. V was trimmed by 8 bases and J by 3 bases, leaving 10 bases between them.

This CDR3 is CAISELNREYEQYF. As DNA, the CDR3 is TGTGCCATCAGTGAGTTGAACAGGGAGTACGAGCAGTACTTC. This chain connects TRBV10-3 to TRBJ2-7; perhaps TRBD1 as D (6 bases). Trimming pared 1 base from V and 4 bases from J, leaving 11 bases between. Germline V gene sequence: CDR1 ENHRY, CDR2 SYGVKD. The CDR3 consists of 14 residues.

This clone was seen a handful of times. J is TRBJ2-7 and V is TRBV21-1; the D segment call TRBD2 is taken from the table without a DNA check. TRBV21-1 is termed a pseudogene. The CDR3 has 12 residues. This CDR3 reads CASTCTREEQYF. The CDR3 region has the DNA TGTGCCAGCACCTGCACTCGGGAGGAGCAGTACTTC.

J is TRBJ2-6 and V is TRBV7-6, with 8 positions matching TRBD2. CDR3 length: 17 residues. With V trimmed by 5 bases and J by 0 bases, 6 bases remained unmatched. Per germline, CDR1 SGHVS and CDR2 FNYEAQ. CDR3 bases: TGTGCCAGCAGCCCCCGGGAGGGGTACTCTGGGGCCAACGTCCTGACTTTC. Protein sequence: CASSPREGYSGANVLTF.